This TCR beta chain was recorded in a study of blood T cell repertoires in COVID-19. Study-wide context: The United States, Italy and Spain supplied acute and convalescent COVID-19 samples.

Germline-derived CDR1 and CDR2 are SGHNT and YENEEA. The CDR3 consists of 15 residues. V was shortened by 4 bases and J by 0 bases, with 12 bases between the two germline ends. Here immunoSEQ multiplex PCR was the method, and the copy in TCRdb shows in-frame clones only, minus some. The table lists 210,000 or so clones, roughly nine tenths of them singletons. Sequencing input: peripheral blood. The origin of this receptor is a woman in her fifties or sixties with acute or convalescent COVID-19. The chain has TRBV11-3 and TRBJ2-5; D is uncertain. CDR3 in amino acids: CASSSKDKYQETQYF. The DNA for the CDR3 is TGTGCCAGCAGCTCGAAAGACAAATACCAAGAGACCCAGTACTTC.